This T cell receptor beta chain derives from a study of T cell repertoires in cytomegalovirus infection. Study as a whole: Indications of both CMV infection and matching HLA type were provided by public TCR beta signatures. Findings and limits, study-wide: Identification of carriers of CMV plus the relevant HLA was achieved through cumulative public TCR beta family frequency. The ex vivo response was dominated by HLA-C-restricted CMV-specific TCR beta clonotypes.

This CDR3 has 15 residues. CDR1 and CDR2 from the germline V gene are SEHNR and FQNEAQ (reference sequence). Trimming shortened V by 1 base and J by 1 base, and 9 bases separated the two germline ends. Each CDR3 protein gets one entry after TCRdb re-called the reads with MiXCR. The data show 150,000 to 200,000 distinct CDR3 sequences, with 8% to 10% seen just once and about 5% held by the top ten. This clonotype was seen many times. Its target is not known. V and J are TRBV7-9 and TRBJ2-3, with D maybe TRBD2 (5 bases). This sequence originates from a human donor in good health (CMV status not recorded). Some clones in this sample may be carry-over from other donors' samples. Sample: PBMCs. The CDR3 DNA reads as TGTGCCAGCAGCTTAGGGAGCGGCCGCACAGATACGCAGTATTTT. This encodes CASSLGSGRTDTQYF.